This TCR beta chain was captured in a study of blood T cell repertoires in COVID-19. Overall study context: Material from acute and convalescent COVID-19 was sourced from the United States, Italy and Spain. T cells, B-cell-depleted T cells, or PBMCs provided the cDNA or gDNA that served as material.

Authors' methods: Amplifying reference gene primers gave estimates of nucleated cell counts. Profiled with immunoSEQ multiplex PCR; TCRdb holds only in-frame clones, not every one. V and J calls plus clone size are reproduced from that table; the DNA served to infer D and trimming. The sample yields around 84,000 clones, around 86% seen once. The V end lost 4 bases, the J end lost 0 bases, and 11 bases lay between the germline ends. The CDR3 consists of 16 residues. CDR1 is SGHRS and CDR2 is YFSETQ in the germline V gene. The J gene is TRBJ2-6, the V gene TRBV5-1; D is possibly TRBD2 (6 bases). This receptor was taken from an elderly man with active or convalescent COVID-19. The material sequenced was peripheral blood. CDR3 nucleotide sequence: TGCGCCAGCAGCCACCCGGGAGACTCTGGGGCCAACGTCCTGACTTTC. Translation gives CASSHPGDSGANVLTF.